Sequencing of this T cell receptor beta chain was carried out in a study of regulatory T cells in long-lasting Graves disease. Time point reported: newly diagnosed GD, antithyroid drugs for less than 3 months. Following extraction of RNA from PBMCs, that RNA was used to make the TCR library. HTBI primers from iRepertoire and Arm-PCR of CDR3 regions yielded the TCR beta libraries. TCRdb used MiXCR to reprocess the multiplex PCR reads, holding one entry per CDR3 protein. The sample has hundreds of thousands of distinct CDR3 sequences; under 20% are singletons. With 4 bases removed from V and 6 bases from J, the gap between germline ends came to 22 bases. This CDR3 spans 16 amino acids. CDR1 and CDR2 (germline): KGHSH, LQKENI. These same data were also listed under a study on T cells in Graves' hyperthyroidism and ophthalmopathy. That report notes: Ophthalmopathy was told apart from stable hyperthyroidism by a 13 V-J model.

This rearrangement joins TRBV18 to TRBJ2-7; D unclear. Sequenced here: peripheral blood mononuclear cells (PBMCs), sampled at new diagnosis, from a patient treated with antithyroid drugs. The source is a woman in her 30s with Graves disease. CDR3 sequence (DNA): TGTGCCAGCTCACGGAAAGGGTACGACCTAAATTCCGAGCAGTACTTC. This sequence encodes CASSRKGYDLNSEQYF.